A single sample gave rise to the 23 T cell receptor beta chains below, sequenced in a study of T cell clonality in common variable immunodeficiency. The table came from immunoSEQ multiplex PCR; TCRdb's copy has only in-frame clones and leaves some out. The specimen has more than 65,000 clones, none found just once. Sequences were obtained from peripheral blood mononuclear cells. The source of these receptors is a person aged 18 to 75 in good health.

This clone was picked up many times. The CDR3 end lies 3 residues beyond the end of the read and is filled in from the germline J gene. The chain combines TRBV5-4 with TRBJ2-7; 11 bases match TRBD2. The CDR3 sequence is 15 residues long. The V gene end was trimmed by 4 bases and the J gene end by 2 bases; junction bases not matched to a gene: 5. Germline V gene sequence: CDR1 SGHNT, CDR2 YYREEE (reference sequence). The covered CDR3 bases are TGTGCCAGCAGCCCAGGACTAGCGGGTACCTACGAG. The encoded protein is CASSPGLAGTYE. The complete CDR3 protein is CASSPGLAGTYEQYF.

This clone has at least ten counts. The CDR3 end is not reached by the read, which stops 3 residues before it; the germline J gene fills it in. V and J are TRBV19 and TRBJ2-1; perhaps TRBD1 as D (5 bases). Germline CDR1 LNHDA, CDR2 SQIVND (reference sequence). V lost 5 bases and J 9 bases, leaving 11 bases between the germline ends. The CDR3 totals 12 residues. The sequenced part of the CDR3 DNA is TGTGCCAGTAGTTCTGGGGCTGGTGAG. It yields the protein CASSSGAGE. The entire CDR3 protein is CASSSGAGEQFF.

At least ten counts were recorded for this clone. The read gets to within 3 residues of the CDR3 end, and the germline J gene fills in the rest. This chain joins TRBV4-1 and TRBJ1-4; 7 positions match TRBD1. Germline V gives CDR1 MGHRA, CDR2 YSYEKL. This CDR3 spans 14 amino acids. V was clipped by 4 bases and J by 7 bases; unmatched bases: 6. The CDR3 bases that were read are TGCGCCAGCAGCCCCTCCAGGGGGAGTGAAAAA. It yields the protein CASSPSRGSEK. The full CDR3 protein is CASSPSRGSEKLFF.

This clone occurred many times. Coverage ceases 3 residues before the CDR3 finishes, and the germline J gene fills in the end. This sequence joins TRBV19 and TRBJ2-3; D perhaps matches TRBD2 (6 bases). Germline CDR1 LNHDA, CDR2 SQIVND (reference sequence). This CDR3 comprises 16 residues. With 7 bases removed from V and 2 bases from J, the gap between germline ends came to 19 bases. Incomplete CDR3 DNA: TGTGCCAGTATATCCCAGGCGGGAAGCTACACAGATACG. This encodes CASISQAGSYTDT. The CDR3 in its entirety is CASISQAGSYTDTQYF.

In this sample, this clone turned up many times. The read ends 3 residues early relative to the CDR3; the germline J gene fills the gap. V usage is TRBV7-2 and J usage is TRBJ2-5; 8 bases fit TRBD1. This CDR3 is built from 13 residues. Trimming at V came to 4 bases and at J to 5 bases, leaving 3 bases not matched to a gene. Germline CDR1 SGHTA, CDR2 FQGNSA. Incomplete CDR3 DNA: TGTGCCAGCAGCTCCCGACAGGGGGAGACC. Amino acid sequence: CASSSRQGET. The entire CDR3 protein is CASSSRQGETQYF.

In this sample, this clone turned up many times. The read stops 3 residues short of the end of the CDR3; the missing end is completed from the germline J gene. This chain joins TRBV5-1 and TRBJ1-2; D perhaps matches TRBD1 (5 bases). This CDR3 region has 15 residues. From germline, CDR1 is SGHRS and CDR2 YFSETQ. Between the trimmed V and J ends, which lost 2 bases and 4 bases, there was a span of 15 bases. CDR3 amino acids: CASSFLDITLYGYTF. The sequenced CDR3 bases are TGCGCCAGCAGCTTCTTGGACATCACCCTCTATGGC.

The table lists this clone with many counts. The read comes to an end 3 residues before the CDR3 does, leaving the germline J gene to fill in the end. This rearrangement joins TRBV20-1 to TRBJ2-1, with 10 positions matching TRBD2. Trimming removed 7 bases from V and 8 bases from J; junction bases left unmatched: 14. Germline-derived CDR1 and CDR2 are DFQATT and SNEGSKA (reference sequence). The CDR3 totals 15 residues. The covered CDR3 bases are TGCAGTGTCGCCCTTGCAGCGGGAGGGTTCGATGAG. Amino acid sequence: CSVALAAGGFDE. The entire CDR3 sequence reads CSVALAAGGFDEQFF.

This clone was found many times. The read falls 3 residues short of the CDR3 end, and the missing part is taken from the germline J gene. The chain links TRBV20-1 to TRBJ2-2; 8 bases line up with TRBD1. From germline, CDR1 is DFQATT and CDR2 SNEGSKA (reference sequence). CDR3 length: 12 residues. CDR3 loop: CSGQGNTGELFF. Incomplete CDR3 DNA: TGCAGCGGACAGGGTAACACCGGGGAG.

This clone showed up many times. The read falls 3 residues short of the CDR3 end, and the missing part is taken from the germline J gene. The chain recombines TRBV7-2 with TRBJ2-7; 7 bases are a match to TRBD1. The J segment lost 5 bases and the V segment lost 5 bases, leaving 9 bases of the junction unmatched. This CDR3 has 14 amino acids. Germline V gene data show CDR1 as SGHTA and CDR2 as FQGNSA. CDR3 DNA (partial): TGTGCCAGCAGCCAGGCGACAGGGTCGCACGAG. Translating gives CASSQATGSHE. The whole CDR3 is CASSQATGSHEQYF.

This clone was recorded at least ten times. The read ends 3 residues shy of where the CDR3 ends; the end is completed using the germline J gene. This rearrangement joins TRBV7-3 to TRBJ2-2, with 8 bases aligning to TRBD2. The germline CDR1 and CDR2 sequences are SGHTA and FQGTGA. This CDR3 has 17 amino acids. With V trimmed by 3 bases and J by 5 bases, 11 bases remained unmatched. Incomplete CDR3 DNA: TGTGCCAGCAGCTTCATAAGCGGGAGCGCCGGGACCGGGGAG. Translated: CASSFISGSAGTGE. The full-length CDR3 reads as CASSFISGSAGTGELFF.

There are many counts of this clone. The DNA ends 3 residues before the CDR3 does, and the rest of the CDR3 is filled in from the germline J gene. The V gene is TRBV19, the J gene TRBJ1-2, with TRBD1 matching over 8 bases. The germline V gene encodes CDR1 LNHDA and CDR2 SQIVND (reference sequence). The V and J ends lost 6 bases and 3 bases, in that order; junction bases with no gene match: 6. The CDR3 totals 14 residues. The CDR3 DNA, read in part, is TGTGCCAGTAGCCCCAGGGGGCGCGACTATGGC. Its protein is CASSPRGRDYG. The CDR3 in full is CASSPRGRDYGYTF.

This clone was detected many times. The read ends 3 residues shy of where the CDR3 ends; the end is completed using the germline J gene. This rearrangement joins TRBV20-1 to TRBJ1-4, with D perhaps matching TRBD1 (5 bases). The CDR3 length is 15 residues. V lost 0 bases and J lost 7, with 15 bases in between. Germline assignment: CDR1 DFQATT and CDR2 SNEGSKA (reference sequence). This CDR3 is CSARDLRGRGEKLFF. Partial CDR3 DNA: TGCAGTGCTAGAGATTTAAGGGGAAGAGGTGAAAAA.

This clone was counted many times. The sequenced fragment ends 3 residues before the CDR3 boundary, so the rest is inferred from the germline J gene. V usage is TRBV19 and J usage is TRBJ1-5; D unclear. Trimming took off 6 bases at V and 4 bases at J, with 7 bases between the two ends. The V gene's germline CDR1 is LNHDA and CDR2 SQIVND (reference sequence). This CDR3 contains 12 residues. The CDR3 region is CASRPGNQPQHF. The sequenced CDR3 bases are TGTGCCAGTAGACCGGGTAATCAGCCC.

This clone was observed at least ten times. The read gets to within 3 residues of the CDR3 end, and the germline J gene fills in the rest. J is TRBJ2-1 and V is TRBV20-1; unclear D gene. The CDR3 runs 14 residues. The V end was cut by 5 bases, the J end by 0 bases, with 11 bases between. Germline CDR1 and CDR2: DFQATT and SNEGSKA (reference sequence). The part of the CDR3 DNA that was read is TGCAGTGCTGATATACTGAGCTCCTACAATGAG. It translates to CSADILSSYNE. The whole CDR3 region reads CSADILSSYNEQFF.

At least ten counts were recorded for this clone. The read comes to an end 3 residues before the CDR3 does, leaving the germline J gene to fill in the end. This rearrangement joins TRBV11-2 to TRBJ2-1, with 16 bases matching TRBD2. Germline V gene lookup returns CDR1 SGHAT and CDR2 FQNNGV. The V gene end was trimmed by 6 bases and the J gene end by 8 bases; junction bases not matched to a gene: 4. The CDR3 runs to 15 residues. The CDR3 loop reads CASRGLAGGPYEQFF. Incomplete CDR3 DNA: TGTGCCAGCAGGGGACTAGCGGGAGGGCCGTATGAG.

This clone has ten or more counts. From the germline J gene comes the end of the CDR3, since the read stops 3 residues before it. The chain couples TRBV29-1 to TRBJ2-2, with TRBD2 matching 9 bases. Unmatched junction bases numbered 7, after V lost 4 bases and J lost 4 bases. The length of the CDR3 is 15 residues. Germline values: CDR1 SQVTM, CDR2 ANQGSEA. The CDR3 is CSVGGGSGSTGELFF. The sequenced CDR3 bases are TGCAGCGTTGGGGGGGGTAGCGGGAGCACCGGGGAG.

This clone was counted ten times or more. The read halts 3 residues ahead of the CDR3 end, with the missing end drawn from the germline J gene. V usage is TRBV7-6 and J usage is TRBJ1-4, with 10 nucleotides matching TRBD1. Trimming took 5 bases from V and 6 from J; bases not matched to a gene: 3. This CDR3 has 14 amino acids. Germline V gene sequence: CDR1 SGHVS, CDR2 FNYEAQ. The CDR3 protein is CASSPGTGDEKLFF. The CDR3 DNA, read in part, is TGTGCCAGCAGCCCCGGGACAGGGGATGAAAAA.

In its sample, this clone was seen many times. The read ends 3 residues shy of where the CDR3 ends; the end is completed using the germline J gene. V gene TRBV5-4 combines with J gene TRBJ2-2; D unresolved. Trimming stripped 3 bases from V and 4 bases from J, with 4 bases between. CDR1 is SGHNT, CDR2 YYREEE, per germline (reference sequence). CDR3 length: 12 residues. CDR3 DNA, as far as it was read: TGTGCCAGCAGCTCAGGCACCGGGGAG. It codes for CASSSGTGE. The entire CDR3 sequence reads CASSSGTGELFF.

In its sample, this clone was seen many times. Read sequence stops 3 residues before the CDR3 end, and the germline J gene provides the missing end. The rearrangement links TRBV6-2 or TRBV6-3 to TRBJ2-3; 7 bases align to TRBD2. CDR3 size: 16 residues. The V segment lost 2 bases and the J segment 7 bases; nucleotides outside the gene matches: 12. The germline gives CDR1 MNHEY, CDR2 SVGEGT. CDR3 protein: CASSYGLAVPTYTQYF. Partial CDR3 DNA: TGTGCCAGCAGTTACGGGCTAGCGGTCCCCACTTATACG.

Details on this clone: Read data end 3 residues before the CDR3 end; the end is taken from the germline J gene. V is TRBV5-1 and J is TRBJ2-7, with 9 bases aligning to TRBD1. The CDR3 is 15 residues long. Trimming removed 4 bases from V and 2 bases from J; junction bases left unmatched: 7. Germline CDR1 is SGHRS and CDR2 is YFSETQ. The CDR3 loop reads CASSPGTGKAYEQYF. The DNA read from the CDR3 is TGCGCCAGCAGCCCCGGGACAGGGAAAGCCTACGAG.

This clone was recorded many times. The sequenced fragment ends 3 residues before the CDR3 boundary, so the rest is inferred from the germline J gene. The chain combines TRBV6-2 or TRBV6-3 with TRBJ1-1, with TRBD1 matching over 9 bases. The CDR3 runs to 14 residues. V gave up 3 bases and J gave up 6 bases; unmatched junction bases: 5. CDR1 is MNHEY, CDR2 SVGEGT, per germline. The sequenced part of the CDR3 DNA is TGTGCCAGCAGTTATAGGGGACAGGGCCCTGAA. Amino acids: CASSYRGQGPE. From start to end, the CDR3 is CASSYRGQGPEAFF.

This clone was counted ten times or more. With the read ending 3 residues before the CDR3 end, the germline J gene is used to fill in that end. The chain recombines TRBV6-4 with TRBJ2-3; 7 bases map to TRBD2. Germline V lookup: CDR1 MRHNA, CDR2 SNTAGT. V lost 7 bases to trimming and J lost 4 bases; unmatched junction nucleotides: 14. The CDR3 spans 16 residues. CDR3 protein: CASTDGRREWSDTQYF. The covered CDR3 bases are TGTGCCAGCACCGACGGACGGCGGGAGTGGTCAGATACG.

This clone was recorded at least ten times. The sequenced fragment ends 3 residues before the CDR3 boundary, so the rest is inferred from the germline J gene. The chain couples TRBV5-8 to TRBJ1-2; perhaps TRBD1 as D (6 bases). Germline values: CDR1 SGHTS, CDR2 YDEGEE. V lost 3 bases and J 3 bases, leaving 9 bases between the germline ends. The CDR3 loop spans 13 amino acids. The DNA read from the CDR3 is TGTGCCAGCAGCTCGACAGGATACTATGGC. It yields the protein CASSSTGYYG. The entire CDR3 is CASSSTGYYGYTF.